These 2 T cell receptor beta chains share one sample of origin, sequenced in a study of early T cells in non-severe SARS-CoV-2 infection. TCRdb processed the 5' RACE reads anew with MiXCR; each CDR3 protein has one entry. The table includes tens of thousands of distinct CDR3 sequences, roughly 15% detected once. Sequences were derived from whole blood, sampled at baseline. The receptors come from an adult who was a healthcare worker with PCR-confirmed SARS-CoV-2 infection or an uninfected control (not recorded which).

The table lists this clonotype with a few counts. This rearrangement joins TRBV24-1 to TRBJ2-1; 12 bases are shared with TRBD2. J was trimmed by 10 bases and V by 5 bases; bases with no gene match: 5. Germline V gives CDR1 KGHDR, CDR2 SFDVKD. This CDR3 region has 14 residues. The DNA for the CDR3 is TGTGCCACCAGTGCCCGACTAGCGGGAGTGGAGCAGTTCTTC. As protein: CATSARLAGVEQFF.

In its sample, this clonotype was seen a few times. The gene calls are TRBV12-3 or TRBV12-4 and TRBJ2-1; 13 bases match TRBD2. The CDR3 sequence is 16 residues long. The trim removed 5 bases at V and 1 base at J, leaving 2 bases unmatched. For the CDR3, the DNA is TGTGCCAGCAGTCCGGGACTAGCGGGATCCTACAATGAGCAGTTCTTC. Protein product: CASSPGLAGSYNEQFF.